This T cell receptor beta chain came from a study of control samples from healthy donors and cancer patients. Sequencing used immunoSEQ multiplex PCR; TCRdb keeps in-frame clones, though not all of them. The sample has roughly 26,000 clones; roughly 85% are singletons. This CDR3 is built from 14 residues. Trimming took 6 bases from V and 8 from J; bases not matched to a gene: 5. Per germline, CDR1 MNHEY and CDR2 SMNVEV (reference sequence). This rearrangement joins TRBV27 to TRBJ1-4, with 11 bases aligning to TRBD1. The source material was PBMCs. The TCR sequence derives from a woman in her fifties or sixties with head and neck cancer. The CDR3 sequence is CASSMDRGREKLFF. The CDR3 DNA reads TGTGCCAGCAGCATGGACAGGGGGCGGGAAAAACTGTTTTTT.